This entry lists 26 T cell receptor beta chains sequenced from one sample in a study of shared clonotypes between healthy human individuals. Data came from immunoSEQ multiplex PCR; TCRdb stores just in-frame clones and leaves some out. The table has hundreds of thousands of clones, 73% seen once; the top ten hold more than 1.5%. The sample was memory CD4+ T cells sorted from blood. Subset specified: CD45RA-negative fraction. The receptors shown here come from a woman in her 30s in good health.

In nucleotides, the CDR3 is TGCGCCAGCAGGAGCGGGAAGTCGGATACGCAGTATTTT. Amino acids: CASRSGKSDTQYF. V gene TRBV4-1 combines with J gene TRBJ2-3; TRBD2 aligns across 7 bases. The CDR3 contains 13 residues. J gave up 6 bases and V 6 bases, and 6 bases lay outside the gene matches. The germline CDR1 and CDR2 sequences are MGHRA and YSYEKL.

The chain couples TRBV7-7 to TRBJ2-2, with 9 bases identical to TRBD1. J was trimmed by 1 base and V by 5 bases; bases with no gene match: 5. CDR3 length: 16 amino acids. CDR1 is SSHAT and CDR2 is FNYEAQ in the germline V gene (reference sequence). Written as DNA, the CDR3 is TGTGCCAGCAGCCCCGCGGGACAGGGGAACACCGGGGAGCTGTTTTTT. Residues: CASSPAGQGNTGELFF.

CDR3 sequence reads: CASSARALTLGDEQYF. CDR3 nucleotide sequence: TGCGCCAGCAGCGCCAGGGCCCTTACCCTTGGGGACGAGCAGTACTTC. V and J are TRBV5-1 and TRBJ2-5, with D possibly TRBD1 on 5 matching bases. TRBJ2-7 explains the end of the DNA better; the J call may be wrong. CDR1 SGHRS and CDR2 YFSETQ come from the germline V gene. This CDR3 has 16 residues.

The chain links TRBV28 to TRBJ1-5; the D gene is possibly TRBD1 (6 bases). Between the trimmed V and J ends, which lost 8 bases and 0 bases, there was a span of 11 bases. The CDR3 sequence is 14 residues long. Germline values: CDR1 MDHEN, CDR2 SYDVKM. The CDR3 DNA is TGTGCCAGCCTAGGGGGATTTAGCAATCAGCCCCAGCATTTT. Translated, it gives CASLGGFSNQPQHF.

This clone occurred a few times. Additional DNA sequences in this sample encode the identical CDR3. The chain has TRBV10-1 and TRBJ2-2; 8 positions agree with TRBD2. V lost 3 bases to trimming and J lost 0 bases; unmatched junction nucleotides: 0. This CDR3 comprises 15 residues. Germline loops: CDR1 WNHNN, CDR2 SYGVQD (reference sequence). CDR3 DNA: TGCGCCAGCAGTGACGGGGGGGCGAACACCGGGGAGCTGTTTTTT. It yields the protein CASSDGGANTGELFF.

This clone was observed a few times. The rearrangement uses TRBV2 and TRBJ2-4, with 13 bases matching TRBD2. CDR1 and CDR2 (germline): SNHLY, FYNNEI. This CDR3 has 14 residues. The junction had 4 bases not matched to a gene; V was cut back by 8 bases and J by 6 bases. The CDR3 region has the DNA TGTGCCAGCGGGGGACTAGCGGGAACAAACATTCAGTACTTC. Its protein is CASGGLAGTNIQYF.

The chain carries TRBV14 and TRBJ1-1; the D is unclear. V was shortened by 4 bases and J by 0 bases, with 9 bases between the two germline ends. The CDR3 consists of 14 residues. From germline, CDR1 is SGHDN and CDR2 FVKESK. The CDR3 region is CASSPAGMNTEAFF. DNA for the CDR3: TGTGCCAGCAGCCCCGCAGGAATGAACACTGAAGCTTTCTTT.

The genes are TRBV9 and TRBJ2-3; 8 bases agree with TRBD2. Trimming took 2 bases from V and 8 from J; bases not matched to a gene: 10. Germline CDR1 SGDLS, CDR2 YYNGEE. This CDR3 is 15 amino acids long. CDR3 DNA sequence: TGTGCCAGCAGCGTCGCGGGACTAGGTCTTGGTACGCAGTATTTT. Its translation is CASSVAGLGLGTQYF.

This rearrangement joins TRBV15 to TRBJ1-4, with a possible D match to TRBD1 (5 bases). In germline, CDR1 is LNHNV, CDR2 YYDKDF (reference sequence). The V gene lost 0 bases and the J gene lost 8 bases, with 13 bases spanning the gap. The CDR3 runs 15 residues. The CDR3 DNA reads TGTGCCACCAGCAGAGAATCAGGGTACGGGGAAAAACTGTTTTTT. Translating gives CATSRESGYGEKLFF. Based on the CDR3 plus reference TRBV15 and TRBJ1-4, the full variable domain is DAMVIQNPRYQVTQFGKPVTLSCSQTLNHNVMYWYQQKSSQAPKLLFHYYDKDFNNEADTPDNFQSRRPNTSFCFLDIRSPGLGDTAMYLCATSRESGYGEKLFFGSGTQLSVL.

The rearrangement links TRBV28 to TRBJ1-1; 7 bases agree with TRBD1. V was clipped by 2 bases and J by 8 bases; unmatched bases: 5. This CDR3 has 13 amino acids. CDR1 and CDR2 (germline): MDHEN, SYDVKM. In nucleotides, the CDR3 is TGTGCCAGCAGTTTAACACAGGGGCCCGAAGCTTTCTTT. Protein product: CASSLTQGPEAFF.

V usage is TRBV6-6 and J usage is TRBJ2-2; D unresolved. Looked up from germline, CDR1 is MNHNY and CDR2 is SVGAGI (reference sequence). V shed 2 bases and J shed 0 bases, with 4 bases lying between them. This CDR3 contains 14 residues. CDR3 bases: TGTGCCAGCAGTTACCAGGCGAACACCGGGGAGCTGTTTTTT. This sequence encodes CASSYQANTGELFF.

The chain combines TRBV27 with TRBJ2-7; weak D call: TRBD1 (5 bases). Germline CDR1 reads MNHEY; CDR2 reads SMNVEV (reference sequence). CDR3 length equals 14 residues. Trimming took off 2 bases at V and 6 bases at J, with 14 bases between the two ends. DNA of the CDR3: TGTGCCAGCAGTTTACAGGGTATATTATCCGAGCAGTACTTC. Protein product: CASSLQGILSEQYF.

The rearrangement uses TRBV28 and TRBJ1-5, with D unclear. Trimming took off 7 bases at V and 3 bases at J, with 16 bases between the two ends. CDR3 length: 15 amino acids. Germline V CDR1 and CDR2: MDHEN, SYDVKM. In DNA, the CDR3 is TGTGCCAGCACCGTCCGAGGAGGGATCAATCAGCCCCAGCATTTT. Translating gives CASTVRGGINQPQHF.

This chain joins TRBV5-1 and TRBJ2-1; D gene uncertain. CDR1 is SGHRS, CDR2 YFSETQ, per germline. The CDR3 extends over 15 amino acids. Trimming cost V 4 bases and J 0 bases, with 11 bases left between them. The CDR3 spells CASSVDTNSYNEQFF. In DNA, the CDR3 is TGCGCCAGCAGCGTCGACACTAACTCCTACAATGAGCAGTTCTTC. Full variable domain (outside the CDR3, taken from reference TRBV5-1 and TRBJ2-1): KAGVTQTPRYLIKTRGQQVTLSCSPISGHRSVSWYQQTPGQGLQFLFEYFSETQRNKGNFPGRFSGRQFSNSRSEMNVSTLELGDSALYLCASSVDTNSYNEQFFGPGTRLTVL.

This clone was observed a few times. CDR3 DNA: TGTGCCAGCAGCAAAGGACAGGGGGACTACCAAGAGACCCAGTACTTC. Amino acid sequence: CASSKGQGDYQETQYF. The chain is built from TRBV7-8 and TRBJ2-5; 10 nucleotides match TRBD1. This CDR3 spans 16 amino acids. V shed 5 bases, J shed 0 bases, and the junction held 6 bases outside the gene matches. CDR1 is SGHVS, CDR2 FQNEAQ, per germline. Combining the CDR3 with reference TRBV7-8 and TRBJ2-5 gives the whole variable domain GAGVSQSPRYKVAKRGQDVALRCDPISGHVSLFWYQQALGQGPEFLTYFQNEAQLDKSGLPSDRFFAERPEGSVSTLKIQRTQQEDSAVYLCASSKGQGDYQETQYFGPGTRLLVL.

This clone has only one observation. This chain joins TRBV5-4 and TRBJ2-1, with 7 positions matching TRBD1. Unmatched junction bases numbered 8, after V lost 4 bases and J lost 7 bases. CDR3 length equals 14 residues. In germline, CDR1 is SGHNT, CDR2 YYREEE (reference sequence). The CDR3 bases are TGTGCCAGCAGCCGGCAGGGGGTAGGGAATGAGCAGTTCTTC. This codes for CASSRQGVGNEQFF. The variable domain in full, completed from reference TRBV5-4 and TRBJ2-1, reads ETGVTQSPTHLIKTRGQQVTLRCSSQSGHNTVSWYQQALGQGPQFIFQYYREEENGRGNFPPRFSGLQFPNYSSELNVNALELDDSALYLCASSRQGVGNEQFFGPGTRLTVL.

This clone was recorded a few times. The chain couples TRBV27 to TRBJ2-7; 9 bases are shared with TRBD1. The CDR3 is 14 residues long. Germline V CDR1 and CDR2: MNHEY, SMNVEV (reference sequence). J lost 5 bases, V lost 8 bases, and 10 bases had no gene match. Here the CDR3 reads CASRRGTGPNEQYF. CDR3 nucleotide sequence: TGTGCCAGCCGCCGCGGGACAGGGCCTAACGAGCAGTACTTC.

The chain couples TRBV7-9 to TRBJ1-2; D unclear. Trimming took 7 bases from V and 0 from J, leaving 6 bases between them. The CDR3 consists of 12 residues. Germline loops: CDR1 SEHNR, CDR2 FQNEAQ (reference sequence). CDR3 amino acids: CASTASNYGYTF. In nucleotides, the CDR3 is TGTGCCAGCACCGCCTCTAACTATGGCTACACCTTC. The whole variable domain, filled in from reference TRBV7-9 and TRBJ1-2, reads DTGVSQNPRHKITKRGQNVTFRCDPISEHNRLYWYRQTLGQGPEFLTYFQNEAQLEKSRLLSDRFSAERPKGSFSTLEIQRTEQGDSAMYLCASTASNYGYTFGSGTRLTVV.

V gene TRBV20-1 combines with J gene TRBJ2-1, with D possibly TRBD2 on 5 matching bases. From germline, CDR1 is DFQATT and CDR2 SNEGSKA (reference sequence). Between the trimmed V and J ends, which lost 5 bases and 5 bases, there was a span of 7 bases. This CDR3 contains 11 residues. The CDR3 sequence: CSAGRNNEQFF. As DNA, the CDR3 is TGCAGTGCTGGGAGAAACAATGAGCAGTTCTTC.

The chain couples TRBV5-6 to TRBJ1-5, with 10 bases lining up with TRBD1. CDR3 length: 14 amino acids. Trimming at V came to 2 bases and at J to 5 bases, leaving 1 base not matched to a gene. CDR1 is SGHDT and CDR2 is YYEEEE in the germline V gene. The CDR3 nucleotides are TGTGCCAGCAGCTTTGGGACAGGGGATCAGCCCCAGCATTTT. This codes for CASSFGTGDQPQHF.

The rearrangement links TRBV14 to TRBJ2-5; 10 nucleotides align to TRBD2. V was clipped by 1 base and J by 4 bases; unmatched bases: 9. Per the germline V gene, CDR1 is SGHDN and CDR2 is FVKESK. The CDR3 totals 17 residues. CDR3 sequence (DNA): TGTGCCAGCAGCCAAGGGCTAGCGGGAGAGTTGGCAGAGACCCAGTACTTC. Amino acids: CASSQGLAGELAETQYF.

This clone was seen more than once but under ten times. The genes are TRBV2 and TRBJ1-2, with D maybe TRBD1 (5 bases). This CDR3 comprises 12 residues. V gave up 7 bases and J gave up 8 bases, with 14 bases separating them. The V gene's germline CDR1 is SNHLY and CDR2 FYNNEI. The chain's CDR3 is CASTPGRLGYTF. CDR3 coding DNA: TGTGCCAGCACCCCAGGGCGGTTGGGCTACACCTTC.

The J gene is TRBJ1-5, the V gene TRBV5-1, with 7 bases identical to TRBD1. The length of the CDR3 is 14 residues. Germline values: CDR1 SGHRS, CDR2 YFSETQ. The V segment lost 2 bases and the J segment 2 bases; nucleotides outside the gene matches: 1. CDR3 sequence: CASSFGTGNQPQHF. DNA of the CDR3: TGCGCCAGCAGCTTCGGGACAGGCAATCAGCCCCAGCATTTT.

V gene TRBV10-1 combines with J gene TRBJ2-7, with D perhaps TRBD1 (6 bases). This CDR3 has 15 residues. Between the trimmed V and J ends, which lost 9 bases and 2 bases, there was a span of 20 bases. CDR1 and CDR2 (germline): WNHNN, SYGVQD (reference sequence). The CDR3 DNA reads TGCGCCAGGGCAGCCAGGGGAATCTTCCCCTACGAGCAGTACTTC. Its protein product is CARAARGIFPYEQYF.

This clone came up a few times. The chain uses TRBV11-2 and TRBJ2-7, with D possibly called TRBD1 or TRBD2 (5 bases each). CDR1 is SGHAT and CDR2 is FQNNGV in the germline V gene. Between the trimmed V and J ends, which lost 6 bases and 5 bases, there was a span of 17 bases. The CDR3 is made up of 14 amino acids. The CDR3 coding sequence is TGTGCCAGCAGTCCCATGTCGTGGGGACACGAGCAGTACTTC. Its protein product is CASSPMSWGHEQYF.

In this sample, this clone turned up a few times. The chain employs TRBV19 and TRBJ1-5, with D uncertain. With 6 bases removed from V and 2 bases from J, the gap between germline ends came to 17 bases. This CDR3 contains 16 residues. Germline V gives CDR1 LNHDA, CDR2 SQIVND (reference sequence). CDR3 protein: CASSRMGSWGNQPQHF. In DNA form, the CDR3 reads TGTGCCAGTAGCAGGATGGGCAGTTGGGGCAATCAGCCCCAGCATTTT. The full variable domain, its missing parts supplied by reference TRBV19 and TRBJ1-5, is DGGITQSPKYLFRKEGQNVTLSCEQNLNHDAMYWYRQDPGQGLRLIYYSQIVNDFQKGDIAEGYSVSREKKESFPLTVTSAQKNPTAFYLCASSRMGSWGNQPQHFGDGTRLSIL.